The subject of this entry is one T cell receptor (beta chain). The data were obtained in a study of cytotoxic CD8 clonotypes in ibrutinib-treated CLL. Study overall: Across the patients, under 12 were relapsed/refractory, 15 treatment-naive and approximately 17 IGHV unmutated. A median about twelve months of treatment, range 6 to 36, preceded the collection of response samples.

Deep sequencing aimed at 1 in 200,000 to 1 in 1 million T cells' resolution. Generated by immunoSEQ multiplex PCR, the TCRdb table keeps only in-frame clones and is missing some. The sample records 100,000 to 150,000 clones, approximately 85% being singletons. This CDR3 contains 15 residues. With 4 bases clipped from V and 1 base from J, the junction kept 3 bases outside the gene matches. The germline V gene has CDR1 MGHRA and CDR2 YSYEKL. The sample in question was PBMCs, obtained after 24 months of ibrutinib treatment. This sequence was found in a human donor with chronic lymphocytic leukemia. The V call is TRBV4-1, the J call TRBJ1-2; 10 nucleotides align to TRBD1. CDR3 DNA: TGCGCCAGCAGCCGCGGGACAGGGGTTAACTATGGCTACACCTTC. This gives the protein CASSRGTGVNYGYTF.